The clone carrying this T cell receptor beta chain was seen repeatedly, ten times or more. TCRdb reprocessed the RACE reads with MiXCR, giving one entry per CDR3 protein. This sample carries some 89,000 distinct CDR3 sequences, 10% to 13% of them seen once, and the ten largest clones take roughly 2.3%. Germline loops: CDR1 SGHNT, CDR2 YENEEA. This CDR3 region has 13 residues. With 4 bases removed from V and 10 bases from J, the gap between germline ends came to 16 bases. The data are from a study of human T cells and chemical hapten exposure. Study context: Diphenylcyclopropenone, dosed weekly to the scalp, was given to patients throughout the approximately 22-week study.

Time point defined: patch test 2, 6 weeks after DPC sensitization. Treatment defined: therapeutic diphenylcyclopropenone sensitization with weekly scalp DPC. The source material was whole blood, sampled in connection with sensitization to the hapten diphenylcyclopropenone (DPC). The chain has TRBV11-3 and TRBJ2-5, with a tentative D call TRBD2 (5 bases). The receptor was derived from a woman in her 30s with alopecia areata. Some clones in this sample may be carry-over from other donors' samples. The CDR3 coding sequence is TGTGCCAGCAGCTCAAAGACTATCTGGGACCAGTACTTC. Translated: CASSSKTIWDQYF.